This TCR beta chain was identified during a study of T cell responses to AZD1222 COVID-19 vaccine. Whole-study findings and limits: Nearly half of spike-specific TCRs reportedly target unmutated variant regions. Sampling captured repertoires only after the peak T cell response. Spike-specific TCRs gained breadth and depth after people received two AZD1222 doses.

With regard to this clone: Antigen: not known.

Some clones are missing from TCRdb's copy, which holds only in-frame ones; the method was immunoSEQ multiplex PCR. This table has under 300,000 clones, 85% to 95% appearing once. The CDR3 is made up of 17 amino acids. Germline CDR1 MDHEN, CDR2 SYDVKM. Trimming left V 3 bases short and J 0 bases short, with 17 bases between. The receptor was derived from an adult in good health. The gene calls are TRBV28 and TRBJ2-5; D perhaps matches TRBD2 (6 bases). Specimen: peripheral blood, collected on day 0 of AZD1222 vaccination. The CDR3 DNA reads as TGTGCCAGCAGTTTTTCTCGACCCTGGACTAACCAAGAGACCCAGTACTTC. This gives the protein CASSFSRPWTNQETQYF.